Listed below are T cell receptor beta chains from one sample, sequenced in a study of T cell responses to AZD1222 COVID-19 vaccine. This table comes from immunoSEQ multiplex PCR, and its TCRdb copy is limited to in-frame clones, with some not included. In the table there are 180,000 or so clones, over 80% of which are singletons. The sequences come from peripheral blood, collected 28 days after the second dose of the MenACWY control vaccine. All receptors come from an adult who received the MenACWY meningococcal vaccine as a control. CDR3s include the opening cysteine and the closing phenylalanine or tryptophan. Fields, in order: D gene, J gene, V gene, clone size, CDR3 length, CDR3 protein, CDR3 DNA. A D gene is named only where the DNA matches it firmly. For some rows the clone size is stated as once, few or many, or as a class when expanded; others skip it.

D gene: TRBD1
J gene: TRBJ1-4
V gene: TRBV7-2
clone size: -
CDR3 length: 14
CDR3 protein: CASSLQGALEKLFF
CDR3 DNA: TGTGCCAGCAGTCTACAGGGGGCACTTGAAAAACTGTTTTTT

D gene: -
J gene: TRBJ2-5
V gene: TRBV5-1
clone size: -
CDR3 length: 12
CDR3 protein: CASSVEKETQYF
CDR3 DNA: TGCGCCAGCAGCGTCGAAAAAGAGACCCAGTACTTC

D gene: -
J gene: TRBJ1-6
V gene: TRBV5-4
clone size: -
CDR3 length: 14
CDR3 protein: CASSFRVGDSPLHF
CDR3 DNA: TGTGCCAGCAGCTTCAGGGTGGGGGATTCACCCCTCCACTTT

D gene: -
J gene: TRBJ2-1
V gene: TRBV15
clone size: -
CDR3 length: 15
CDR3 protein: CATSREVNSGYEQFF
CDR3 DNA: TGTGCCACCAGCAGAGAAGTTAATAGCGGATATGAGCAGTTCTTC

D gene: TRBD2
J gene: TRBJ2-1
V gene: TRBV7-9
clone size: once
CDR3 length: 14
CDR3 protein: CASSLSGGRNEQFF
CDR3 DNA: TGTGCCAGCAGCTTATCGGGGGGTCGGAATGAGCAGTTCTTC

D gene: -
J gene: TRBJ2-2
V gene: TRBV4-3
clone size: -
CDR3 length: 16
CDR3 protein: CASSSQPTTDTGELFF
CDR3 DNA: TGCGCCAGCAGCTCCCAGCCGACGACGGACACCGGGGAGCTGTTTTTT

D gene: -
J gene: TRBJ1-2
V gene: TRBV28
clone size: -
CDR3 length: 13
CDR3 protein: CASSFFENYGYTF
CDR3 DNA: TGTGCCAGCAGTTTTTTCGAAAACTATGGCTACACCTTC

D gene: -
J gene: TRBJ1-2
V gene: TRBV30
clone size: -
CDR3 length: 13
CDR3 protein: CAWRAPGGYGYTF
CDR3 DNA: TGTGCCTGGAGAGCGCCGGGTGGCTATGGCTACACCTTC

D gene: TRBD1
J gene: TRBJ1-2
V gene: TRBV7-9
clone size: few
CDR3 length: 13
CDR3 protein: CASSFRQGDGYTF
CDR3 DNA: TGTGCCAGCAGCTTTCGACAGGGGGATGGCTACACCTTC

D gene: -
J gene: TRBJ2-5
V gene: TRBV25-1
clone size: -
CDR3 length: 14
CDR3 protein: CASGDQGPLETQYF
CDR3 DNA: TGTGCCAGCGGAGACCAGGGACCTCTTGAGACCCAGTACTTC

D gene: -
J gene: TRBJ2-5
V gene: TRBV3-1/TRBV3-2
clone size: once
CDR3 length: 14
CDR3 protein: CASSQEGLQETQYF
CDR3 DNA: TGTGCCAGCAGCCAAGAAGGACTCCAAGAGACCCAGTACTTC

D gene: TRBD1
J gene: TRBJ1-1
V gene: TRBV3-1/TRBV3-2
clone size: -
CDR3 length: 15
CDR3 protein: CASSQRRGTGAEAFF
CDR3 DNA: TGTGCCAGCAGCCAGAGGCGGGGGACAGGGGCCGAAGCTTTCTTT

D gene: -
J gene: TRBJ1-4
V gene: TRBV6-1
clone size: once
CDR3 length: 15
CDR3 protein: CASSERAATNEKLFF
CDR3 DNA: TGTGCCAGCAGTGAAAGGGCAGCAACTAATGAAAAACTGTTTTTT

D gene: TRBD1
J gene: TRBJ1-1
V gene: TRBV7-2
clone size: -
CDR3 length: 17
CDR3 protein: CASSLANIATGGDEAFF
CDR3 DNA: TGTGCCAGCAGCTTAGCTAACATTGCGACAGGGGGCGATGAAGCTTTCTTT

D gene: -
J gene: TRBJ1-2
V gene: TRBV23-1
clone size: -
CDR3 length: 15
CDR3 protein: CASRDPMKSNYGYTF
CDR3 DNA: TGCGCCAGCAGGGACCCGATGAAATCTAACTATGGCTACACCTTC

D gene: -
J gene: TRBJ1-4
V gene: TRBV2
clone size: -
CDR3 length: 12
CDR3 protein: CASRGVGEKLFF
CDR3 DNA: TGTGCCAGCAGAGGGGTTGGCGAAAAACTGTTTTTT

D gene: -
J gene: TRBJ2-1
V gene: TRBV5-5
clone size: -
CDR3 length: 14
CDR3 protein: CASSYGDPSHEQFF
CDR3 DNA: TGTGCCAGCAGCTATGGGGACCCCTCCCATGAGCAGTTCTTC

D gene: -
J gene: TRBJ1-1
V gene: TRBV19
clone size: -
CDR3 length: 16
CDR3 protein: CASKVRGTGGNTEAFF
CDR3 DNA: TGTGCTAGTAAAGTAAGGGGAACAGGTGGGAACACTGAAGCTTTCTTT

D gene: -
J gene: TRBJ2-3
V gene: TRBV4-3
clone size: -
CDR3 length: 16
CDR3 protein: CASSQDLLGGTDTQYF
CDR3 DNA: TGCGCCAGCAGCCAAGATCTACTTGGCGGCACAGATACGCAGTATTTT

D gene: -
J gene: TRBJ1-3
V gene: TRBV13
clone size: -
CDR3 length: 14
CDR3 protein: CASSLRVGGNTIYF
CDR3 DNA: TGTGCCAGCAGCCTGAGGGTGGGGGGAAACACCATATATTTT

D gene: -
J gene: TRBJ2-6
V gene: TRBV30
clone size: -
CDR3 length: 15
CDR3 protein: CAWSAGTSGANVLTF
CDR3 DNA: TGTGCCTGGAGTGCGGGAACATCTGGGGCCAACGTCCTGACTTTC

D gene: -
J gene: TRBJ1-3
V gene: TRBV3-1/TRBV3-2
clone size: -
CDR3 length: 13
CDR3 protein: CASTRGSGNTIYF
CDR3 DNA: TGTGCCAGCACTCGGGGCTCTGGAAACACCATATATTTT

D gene: -
J gene: TRBJ1-4
V gene: TRBV6-5
clone size: -
CDR3 length: 12
CDR3 protein: CASSTQGGKLFF
CDR3 DNA: TGTGCCAGCAGTACCCAAGGGGGGAAACTGTTTTTT

D gene: -
J gene: TRBJ2-5
V gene: TRBV9
clone size: -
CDR3 length: 15
CDR3 protein: CASSLNPDRPETQYF
CDR3 DNA: TGTGCCAGCAGCCTTAACCCCGACCGACCGGAGACCCAGTACTTC

D gene: -
J gene: TRBJ1-2
V gene: TRBV7-9
clone size: -
CDR3 length: 13
CDR3 protein: CASSLDADYGYTF
CDR3 DNA: TGTGCCAGCAGCTTAGACGCAGACTATGGCTACACCTTC

D gene: -
J gene: TRBJ1-3
V gene: TRBV30
clone size: -
CDR3 length: 15
CDR3 protein: CAWSPKFGSGNTIYF
CDR3 DNA: TGTGCCTGGAGCCCCAAGTTCGGGTCTGGAAACACCATATATTTT

D gene: -
J gene: TRBJ1-1
V gene: TRBV28
clone size: -
CDR3 length: 15
CDR3 protein: CASSLWGLRNTEAFF
CDR3 DNA: TGTGCCAGCAGTTTATGGGGGCTCAGGAACACTGAAGCTTTCTTT

D gene: TRBD1
J gene: TRBJ2-7
V gene: TRBV19
clone size: few
CDR3 length: 13
CDR3 protein: CASSGRQGLEQYF
CDR3 DNA: TGTGCCAGTAGTGGAAGACAGGGATTGGAGCAGTACTTC

D gene: -
J gene: TRBJ1-2
V gene: TRBV28
clone size: -
CDR3 length: 13
CDR3 protein: CASSRASLYGYTF
CDR3 DNA: TGTGCCAGCAGCCGGGCCAGTTTATATGGCTACACCTTC

D gene: -
J gene: TRBJ1-5
V gene: TRBV21-1
clone size: -
CDR3 length: 15
CDR3 protein: CASGQGQGADQPQHF
CDR3 DNA: TGTGCCAGCGGACAGGGACAGGGGGCCGATCAGCCCCAGCATTTT

D gene: -
J gene: TRBJ1-1
V gene: TRBV19
clone size: -
CDR3 length: 14
CDR3 protein: CASSIRAGNTEAFF
CDR3 DNA: TGTGCCAGTAGTATAAGGGCAGGGAACACTGAAGCTTTCTTT

D gene: -
J gene: TRBJ1-3
V gene: TRBV18
clone size: once
CDR3 length: 14
CDR3 protein: CASSSSMADDTIYF
CDR3 DNA: TGTGCCAGCTCTTCGTCGATGGCGGATGACACCATATATTTT